One sample yielded the 2 T cell receptor beta chains listed below, sequenced in a study of blood T cells in healthy people across ages. Sample-barcoded 5' priming and a J-beta primer mix drove a second PCR of about 6 to 11 cycles. TCRdb passed the 5' RACE reads through MiXCR, listing each CDR3 protein once. The top ten clones hold about 32% of a sample with approximately 670,000 distinct CDR3 sequences, roughly 41% of them seen once. Sequencing input: blood. All receptors derive from a man aged 80 or over in good health.

This chain uses TRBV28 with TRBJ2-5; perhaps TRBD1 as D (5 bases). There are 14 residues in the CDR3. Trimming took off 11 bases at V and 4 bases at J, with 20 bases between the two ends. From germline, CDR1 is MDHEN and CDR2 SYDVKM. The CDR3 spells CAGKGQGQGETQYF. CDR3 nucleotide sequence: TGTGCCGGCAAGGGCCAGGGCCAGGGAGAGACCCAGTACTTC. The whole variable domain, remainder taken from reference TRBV28 and TRBJ2-5, is DVKVTQSSRYLVKRTGEKVFLECVQDMDHENMFWYRQDPGLGLRLIYFSYDVKMKEKGDIPEGYSVSREKKERFSLILESASTNQTSMYLCAGKGQGQGETQYFGPGTRLLVL.

The V and J genes are TRBV9 and TRBJ2-7; possible D gene TRBD1, 6 bases. Germline CDR1 is SGDLS and CDR2 is YYNGEE. The V gene lost 3 bases and the J gene lost 5 bases, with 15 bases spanning the gap. This CDR3 is 14 amino acids long. The CDR3 is CASSATSQGHEQYF. CDR3 DNA: TGTGCCAGCAGCGCTACATCACAGGGCCACGAGCAGTACTTC.